This T cell receptor beta chain was identified during a study of T cell responses to AZD1222 COVID-19 vaccine. Broader study findings: Seropositivity was recorded at baseline in only a handful of AZD1222 recipients. Spike was spanned by vaccine-associated CD4 TCRs, which were dominant at 160-218 and 743-854. White British ancestry dominated among donors, who included more females, and clonal diversity was possibly underestimated. Repertoires were obtained solely post-peak T cell response.

Only in-frame clones appear in the TCRdb table, and some are missing; sequencing was by immunoSEQ multiplex PCR. The data hold fewer than 55,000 clones, with around 80% observed a single time. Comments on this clone: Its antigen remains unknown.

Germline V gives CDR1 PRHDT, CDR2 FYEKMQ (reference sequence). V lost 6 bases and J lost 9; bases outside the gene matches: 14. The CDR3 contains 16 residues. This TCR was recovered from an adult in good health. This sample comprised peripheral blood, obtained on day 0 of MenACWY control vaccination. The chain carries TRBV13 and TRBJ1-6; 7 bases map to TRBD1. CDR3 DNA: TGTGCCAGCAGAGACGGGACAGCCCTACGGAGTTCACCCCTCCACTTT. Amino acids: CASRDGTALRSSPLHF.